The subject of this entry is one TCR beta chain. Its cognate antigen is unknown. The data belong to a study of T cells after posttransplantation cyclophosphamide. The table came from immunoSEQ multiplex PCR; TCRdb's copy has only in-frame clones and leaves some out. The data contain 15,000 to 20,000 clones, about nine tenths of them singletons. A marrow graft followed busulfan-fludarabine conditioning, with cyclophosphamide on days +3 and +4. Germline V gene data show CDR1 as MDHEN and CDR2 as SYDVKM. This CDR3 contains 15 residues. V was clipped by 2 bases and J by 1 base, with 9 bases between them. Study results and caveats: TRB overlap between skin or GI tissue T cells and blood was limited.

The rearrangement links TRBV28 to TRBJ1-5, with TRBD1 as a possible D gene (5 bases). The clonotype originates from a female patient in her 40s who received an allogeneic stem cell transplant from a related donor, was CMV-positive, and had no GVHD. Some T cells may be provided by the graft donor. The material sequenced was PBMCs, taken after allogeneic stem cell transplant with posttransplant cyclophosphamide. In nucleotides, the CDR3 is TGTGCCAGCAGTTTAGCGGGACCCAGCAATCAGCCCCAGCATTTT. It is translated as CASSLAGPSNQPQHF.